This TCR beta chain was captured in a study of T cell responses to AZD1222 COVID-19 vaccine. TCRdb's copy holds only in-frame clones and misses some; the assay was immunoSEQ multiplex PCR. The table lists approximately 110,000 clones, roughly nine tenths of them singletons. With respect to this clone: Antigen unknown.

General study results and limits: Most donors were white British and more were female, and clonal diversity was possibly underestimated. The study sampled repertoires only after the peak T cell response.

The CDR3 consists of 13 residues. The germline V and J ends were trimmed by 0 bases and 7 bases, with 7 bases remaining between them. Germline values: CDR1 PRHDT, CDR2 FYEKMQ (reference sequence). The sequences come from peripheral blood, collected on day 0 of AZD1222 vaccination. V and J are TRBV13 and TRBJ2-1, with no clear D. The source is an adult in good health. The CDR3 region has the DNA TGTGCCAGCAGCTTAGGTCCGCTTAATGAGCAGTTCTTC. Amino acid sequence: CASSLGPLNEQFF.